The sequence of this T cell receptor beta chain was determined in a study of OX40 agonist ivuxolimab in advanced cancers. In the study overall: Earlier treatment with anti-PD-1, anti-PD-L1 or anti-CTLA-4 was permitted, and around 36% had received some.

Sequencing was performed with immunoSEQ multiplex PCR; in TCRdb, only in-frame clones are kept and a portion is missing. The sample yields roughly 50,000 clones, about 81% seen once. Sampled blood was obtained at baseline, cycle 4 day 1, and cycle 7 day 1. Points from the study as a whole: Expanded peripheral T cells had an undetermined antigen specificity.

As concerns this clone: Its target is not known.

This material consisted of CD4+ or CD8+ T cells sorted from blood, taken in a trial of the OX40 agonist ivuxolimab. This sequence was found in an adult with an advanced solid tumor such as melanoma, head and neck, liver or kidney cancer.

The CDR3 DNA reads TGTGCCAGCAGTGAGGCCACCCAAGAGACCCAGTACTTC. It is translated as CASSEATQETQYF. V usage is TRBV25-1 and J usage is TRBJ2-5; D not resolved. The V end lost 3 bases, the J end lost 1 base, and 6 bases lay between the germline ends. The CDR3 runs to 13 residues. The V gene's germline CDR1 is MGHDK and CDR2 SYGVNS.